This T cell receptor beta chain is drawn from a study of PD-1 blockade in classical Hodgkin lymphoma. Germline V CDR1 and CDR2: KGHSH, LQKENI. This CDR3 region has 16 residues. Trimming removed 2 bases from V and 0 bases from J, with 11 bases in between. This clone was found a few times. Its antigen is unidentified. Method: immunoSEQ multiplex PCR; TCRdb's copy keeps in-frame clones and lacks some. The table includes more than 7,500 clones, 80% to 85% detected once. Points from the study as a whole: The CD4+ diversity rise by C4D1 was clearest in complete responders.

Brentuximab vedotin exposure varied, and every patient relapsed after autologous stem cell transplantation. CD4+ T cells were purified from thawed PBMCs by magnetic negative selection. The source was CD4+ T cells from blood, collected at baseline. This clonotype was obtained from a human donor with classical Hodgkin lymphoma. V usage is TRBV18 and J usage is TRBJ1-3, with D perhaps matching TRBD1 (5 bases). The CDR3 spells CASSPGRQGSGNTIYF. In nucleotides, the CDR3 is TGTGCCAGCTCACCAGGGAGGCAGGGCTCTGGAAACACCATATATTTT.